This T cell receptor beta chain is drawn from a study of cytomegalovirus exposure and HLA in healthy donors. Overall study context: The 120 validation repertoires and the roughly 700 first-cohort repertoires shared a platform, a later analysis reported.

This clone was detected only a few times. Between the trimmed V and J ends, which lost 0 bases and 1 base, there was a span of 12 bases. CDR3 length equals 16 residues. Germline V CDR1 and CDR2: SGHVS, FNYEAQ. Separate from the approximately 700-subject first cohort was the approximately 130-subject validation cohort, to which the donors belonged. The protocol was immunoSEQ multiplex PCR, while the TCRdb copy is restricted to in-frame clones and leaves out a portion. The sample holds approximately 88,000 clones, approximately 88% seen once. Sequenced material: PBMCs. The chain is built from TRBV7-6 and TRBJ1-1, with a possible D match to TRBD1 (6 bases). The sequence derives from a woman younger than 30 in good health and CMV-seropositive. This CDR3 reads CASSLAYRDKNTEAFF. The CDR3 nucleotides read TGTGCCAGCAGCTTAGCGTACCGGGACAAGAACACTGAAGCTTTCTTT. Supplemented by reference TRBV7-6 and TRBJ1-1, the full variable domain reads GAGVSQSPRYKVTKRGQDVALRCDPISGHVSLYWYRQALGQGPEFLTYFNYEAQQDKSGLPNDRFSAERPEGSISTLTIQRTEQRDSAMYRCASSLAYRDKNTEAFFGQGTRLTVV.